Reported below is one T cell receptor beta chain. This sample is drawn from a study of CD8 T cells in Susac syndrome. cDNA came from approximately 0.5 to 1 ug RNA primed by random hexamers. One entry per CDR3 protein, called by TCRdb with MiXCR from the immunoSEQ multiplex PCR reads. The table records around 79,000 distinct CDR3 sequences, approximately 95% of them present only once. Trimming left V 1 base short and J 6 bases short, with 10 bases between. The germline CDR1 and CDR2 sequences are MNHEY and SMNVEV (reference sequence). The CDR3 length is 14 residues. The source is a human donor with multiple sclerosis. The specimen sequenced was CD8+ T cells from PBMCs. V gene TRBV27 combines with J gene TRBJ2-1; D gene unclear. The CDR3 nucleotides are TGTGCCAGCAGTTTATTGAACAGTCCCAATGAGCAGTTCTTC. It yields the protein CASSLLNSPNEQFF.